Presented here are 9 T cell receptor beta chains from one specimen sequenced in a study of T-cell memory formation after mild COVID-19. Each CDR3 protein gets one entry after TCRdb re-called the 5' RACE reads with MiXCR. The sample shows around 510,000 distinct CDR3 sequences, roughly 22% of them seen only once. Sequenced sample: PBMCs or a T cell subset sorted from them (not recorded which). The origin of the receptors is an adult woman who had mild COVID-19 (a few samples of this study predate the infection). Cell type and time point are not known.

CDR3 in DNA: TGCGCCAGCAGTCGTCCCGGGACAGGGGTGACGGCCAAAAACATTCAGTACTTC. This translates into CASSRPGTGVTAKNIQYF. V and J are TRBV5-1 and TRBJ2-4, with TRBD1 identical over 10 bases. This CDR3 has 18 residues. Looked up from germline, CDR1 is SGHRS and CDR2 is YFSETQ. Trimming at V came to 5 bases and at J to 1 base, leaving 12 bases not matched to a gene.

This clonotype was seen more than once but under ten times. This chain joins TRBV7-9 and TRBJ2-7; D is unclear. The CDR3 extends over 11 amino acids. Germline values: CDR1 SEHNR, CDR2 FQNEAQ (reference sequence). V shed 5 bases and J shed 6 bases, with 8 bases lying between them. The CDR3 DNA reads as TGTGCCAGCAGCGCTCCTCCCGAGCAGTACTTC. Amino acids: CASSAPPEQYF.

The rearrangement uses TRBV7-9 and TRBJ2-7, with 9 bases that match TRBD2. V lost 1 base and J lost 6; bases outside the gene matches: 7. CDR1 is SEHNR and CDR2 is FQNEAQ in the germline V gene (reference sequence). The CDR3 has 15 residues. CDR3 loop: CASSLVVAGVAEQYF. CDR3 in DNA: TGTGCCAGCAGCTTAGTGGTAGCGGGAGTCGCCGAGCAGTACTTC.

The V call is TRBV4-1, the J call TRBJ1-2; no definite D call. The CDR3 covers 14 residues. Germline lookup yields CDR1 MGHRA and CDR2 YSYEKL. The V and J ends lost 1 base and 8 bases respectively, with 14 bases between them. The CDR3 DNA sequence: TGCGCCAGCAGCCAAGTGGGCCACGACCAGGGCTACACCTTC. Protein sequence: CASSQVGHDQGYTF.

Only a few counts were recorded for this clonotype. J is TRBJ2-1 and V is TRBV7-3, with 11 bases matching TRBD2. The ends lost 2 bases at V and 4 bases at J; junction bases unmatched: 4. The CDR3 totals 16 residues. Looked up from germline, CDR1 is SGHTA and CDR2 is FQGTGA. CDR3 in amino acids: CASSLGSGGVYNEQFF. The CDR3 DNA reads as TGTGCCAGCAGCTTAGGTAGCGGGGGGGTATACAATGAGCAGTTCTTC.

The chain is built from TRBV9 and TRBJ1-6; the match to TRBD1 covers 8 bases. The junction had 6 bases not matched to a gene; V was cut back by 4 bases and J by 6 bases. Germline V gene sequence: CDR1 SGDLS, CDR2 YYNGEE. This CDR3 comprises 15 residues. The chain's CDR3 is CASSPRTGFNSPLHF. DNA of the CDR3: TGTGCCAGCAGCCCTAGGACAGGGTTTAATTCACCCCTCCACTTT.

This clonotype was recorded a few times. The chain links TRBV9 to TRBJ1-1; possible D gene TRBD1, 5 bases. In germline, CDR1 is SGDLS, CDR2 YYNGEE. The V gene lost 0 bases and the J gene lost 6 bases, with 12 bases spanning the gap. This CDR3 spans 14 amino acids. The chain's CDR3 is CASSVESGGPEAFF. The CDR3 DNA sequence: TGTGCCAGCAGCGTAGAATCGGGGGGACCTGAAGCTTTCTTT. Combining the CDR3 with reference TRBV9 and TRBJ1-1 gives the whole variable domain DSGVTQTPKHLITATGQRVTLRCSPRSGDLSVYWYQQSLDQGLQFLIQYYNGEERAKGNILERFSAQQFPDLHSELNLSSLELGDSALYFCASSVESGGPEAFFGQGTRLTVV.

The CDR3 DNA follows: TGTGCCAGCAGCTTAGTAGGGGGGAGCTCTGGAAACACCATATATTTT. The encoded protein is CASSLVGGSSGNTIYF. The chain is built from TRBV7-8 and TRBJ1-3; tentatively, D is TRBD1 (6 bases). The CDR3 has 16 residues. The germline CDR1 and CDR2 sequences are SGHVS and FQNEAQ. The V end lost 1 base, the J end lost 0 bases, and 10 bases lay between the germline ends.

This clonotype was counted a few times. The gene calls are TRBV6-1 and TRBJ2-6, with D possibly matching TRBD1 (6 bases). Germline lookup yields CDR1 MNHNS and CDR2 SASEGT. CDR3 length: 17 residues. Trimming removed 6 bases at V and 2 bases at J, with 17 bases between. This CDR3 is CASRKQGTLAGANVLTF. In DNA, the CDR3 is TGTGCCAGCAGAAAACAGGGAACCCTTGCTGGGGCCAACGTCCTGACTTTC.